A selection of T cell receptor beta chains follows, all from one sample in a study of identical twins. TCRdb called the 5' RACE reads again in MiXCR, with one record for every CDR3 protein. The sample comprises 300,000 to 350,000 distinct CDR3 sequences, around 12% of which are singletons, and more than 6% rests with the top ten. A further study also used this sample, focusing on yellow fever vaccine responses in identical twins.

Material: CD8+ T cells sorted from blood. All receptors derive from a woman younger than 30 in good health. CDR3s include the opening cysteine and the closing phenylalanine or tryptophan. The order of the fields is V gene, J gene, clone size, D gene, CDR3 protein, CDR3 DNA. The D gene is left open where the match is weak. The size entry is marked missing in some rows and otherwise reads once, few, many or a size class.

V gene: TRBV5-1
J gene: TRBJ2-7
clone size: once
D gene: TRBD2
CDR3 protein: CASELGTSGIPGYEQYF
CDR3 DNA: TGCGCCAGTGAACTTGGGACTAGCGGGATCCCGGGCTACGAGCAGTACTTC

V gene: TRBV11-3
J gene: TRBJ2-3
clone size: few
D gene: -
CDR3 protein: CASSPTWLDTDTQYF
CDR3 DNA: TGTGCCAGCAGCCCTACTTGGCTAGACACAGATACGCAGTATTTT

V gene: TRBV29-1
J gene: TRBJ1-1
clone size: -
D gene: TRBD1
CDR3 protein: CSADLTGIGSEAFF
CDR3 DNA: TGCAGCGCTGACCTGACAGGGATAGGATCTGAAGCTTTCTTT

V gene: TRBV27
J gene: TRBJ2-4
clone size: few
D gene: -
CDR3 protein: CASSFGGGRKNIQYF
CDR3 DNA: TGTGCCAGCAGTTTCGGAGGGGGGAGAAAAAACATTCAGTACTTC

V gene: TRBV11-2
J gene: TRBJ2-1
clone size: few
D gene: TRBD1
CDR3 protein: CASSSGTAREQFF
CDR3 DNA: TGTGCCAGCAGCTCTGGGACAGCTCGAGAGCAGTTCTTC

V gene: TRBV20-1
J gene: TRBJ2-1
clone size: -
D gene: TRBD2
CDR3 protein: CSAQPVLAGVLEQFF
CDR3 DNA: TGCAGTGCCCAGCCGGTACTAGCGGGAGTATTGGAGCAGTTCTTC

V gene: TRBV2
J gene: TRBJ2-1
clone size: many
D gene: -
CDR3 protein: CASSEARVGNEQFF
CDR3 DNA: TGTGCCAGCAGTGAAGCGAGGGTGGGCAATGAGCAGTTCTTC

V gene: TRBV6-1
J gene: TRBJ2-2
clone size: few
D gene: TRBD1
CDR3 protein: CASRLQGSNTGELFF
CDR3 DNA: TGTGCCAGCAGGCTACAGGGGTCGAACACCGGGGAGCTGTTTTTT

V gene: TRBV29-1
J gene: TRBJ1-1
clone size: many
D gene: -
CDR3 protein: CSSRDWNTEAFF
CDR3 DNA: TGCAGCTCCCGGGACTGGAACACTGAAGCTTTCTTT

V gene: TRBV6-1
J gene: TRBJ2-7
clone size: few
D gene: -
CDR3 protein: CASGERGEQYF
CDR3 DNA: TGTGCCAGCGGAGAACGCGGCGAGCAGTACTTC

V gene: TRBV6-1
J gene: TRBJ1-5
clone size: many
D gene: -
CDR3 protein: CASSDNEIISNQPQHF
CDR3 DNA: TGTGCCAGCAGTGATAACGAGATTATTAGCAATCAGCCCCAGCATTTT

V gene: TRBV6-1
J gene: TRBJ2-1
clone size: -
D gene: -
CDR3 protein: CASRLTRYNEQFF
CDR3 DNA: TGTGCCAGCAGGCTGACAAGGTACAATGAGCAGTTCTTC

V gene: TRBV28
J gene: TRBJ2-5
clone size: -
D gene: TRBD2
CDR3 protein: CASSFYSGSWETQYF
CDR3 DNA: TGTGCCAGCAGTTTTTACAGCGGGAGTTGGGAGACCCAGTACTTC

V gene: TRBV28
J gene: TRBJ2-1
clone size: few
D gene: -
CDR3 protein: CASSWPSQGGQFIGYNEQFF
CDR3 DNA: TGTGCCAGCAGTTGGCCCAGTCAGGGGGGGCAGTTTATTGGGTACAATGAGCAGTTCTTC

V gene: TRBV19
J gene: TRBJ1-1
clone size: -
D gene: TRBD1
CDR3 protein: CATRQGYTEAFF
CDR3 DNA: TGTGCCACTAGACAGGGATACACTGAAGCTTTCTTT

V gene: TRBV5-1
J gene: TRBJ2-1
clone size: few
D gene: TRBD2
CDR3 protein: CASSLALGLAGGLTYNEQFF
CDR3 DNA: TGCGCCAGCAGCTTGGCCCTCGGACTAGCGGGGGGGTTGACTTACAATGAGCAGTTCTTC

V gene: TRBV7-2
J gene: TRBJ2-3
clone size: once
D gene: TRBD2
CDR3 protein: CASSVNPTSGVGYTQYF
CDR3 DNA: TGTGCCAGCAGCGTCAACCCGACTAGCGGGGTCGGGTATACGCAGTATTTT

V gene: TRBV24-1
J gene: TRBJ2-2
clone size: few
D gene: -
CDR3 protein: CATSDFGGTPGELFF
CDR3 DNA: TGTGCCACCAGTGATTTTGGGGGTACACCCGGGGAGCTGTTTTTT

V gene: TRBV7-6
J gene: TRBJ2-5
clone size: few
D gene: -
CDR3 protein: CASSEGLSRRGTQYF
CDR3 DNA: TGTGCCAGCAGCGAAGGGCTCAGTCGAAGGGGGACCCAGTACTTC

V gene: TRBV11-1
J gene: TRBJ2-5
clone size: few
D gene: -
CDR3 protein: CASSLPGGIGETQYF
CDR3 DNA: TGTGCCAGCAGCTTACCAGGAGGCATCGGAGAGACCCAGTACTTC

V gene: TRBV5-1
J gene: TRBJ2-1
clone size: few
D gene: TRBD2
CDR3 protein: CASSPEVAGGNYNEQFF
CDR3 DNA: TGCGCCAGCAGCCCCGAGGTAGCGGGGGGCAATTACAATGAGCAGTTCTTC

V gene: TRBV11-2
J gene: TRBJ1-6
clone size: few
D gene: -
CDR3 protein: CASSLLGRGSYNSPLHF
CDR3 DNA: TGTGCCAGCAGCTTACTTGGGAGGGGCTCCTATAATTCACCCCTCCACTTT

V gene: TRBV12-3/TRBV12-4
J gene: TRBJ2-3
clone size: -
D gene: -
CDR3 protein: CASSLAGVKDTQYF
CDR3 DNA: TGTGCCAGCAGTTTAGCAGGGGTCAAAGATACGCAGTATTTT

V gene: TRBV12-3/TRBV12-4
J gene: TRBJ2-1
clone size: few
D gene: -
CDR3 protein: CASRGPGVGYYNEQFF
CDR3 DNA: TGTGCCAGCAGGGGACCAGGGGTGGGATACTACAATGAGCAGTTCTTC

V gene: TRBV6-5
J gene: TRBJ1-3
clone size: few
D gene: -
CDR3 protein: CASSYSKDRGGNTIYF
CDR3 DNA: TGTGCCAGCAGTTACTCGAAGGACAGAGGTGGAAACACCATATATTTT

V gene: TRBV6-4
J gene: TRBJ2-1
clone size: -
D gene: -
CDR3 protein: CASSDSAGSPYNEQFF
CDR3 DNA: TGTGCCAGCAGTGACTCCGCCGGGTCCCCCTACAATGAGCAGTTCTTC

V gene: TRBV19
J gene: TRBJ1-1
clone size: few
D gene: -
CDR3 protein: CASSIGRGAFF
CDR3 DNA: TGTGCCAGTAGTATAGGCAGGGGAGCTTTCTTT

V gene: TRBV5-1
J gene: TRBJ2-2
clone size: -
D gene: TRBD2
CDR3 protein: CATGLAETNTGELFF
CDR3 DNA: TGCGCCACCGGACTAGCGGAGACGAACACCGGGGAGCTGTTTTTT

V gene: TRBV24-1
J gene: TRBJ2-2
clone size: few
D gene: -
CDR3 protein: CATQSGATGELFF
CDR3 DNA: TGTGCCACCCAGTCAGGGGCCACCGGGGAGCTGTTTTTT

V gene: TRBV7-2
J gene: TRBJ1-1
clone size: few
D gene: TRBD1
CDR3 protein: CASSLRQDRAIEAFF
CDR3 DNA: TGTGCCAGCAGCTTACGACAGGACAGGGCGATTGAAGCTTTCTTT

V gene: TRBV2
J gene: TRBJ2-2
clone size: few
D gene: TRBD2
CDR3 protein: CATPTSGSTNGELFF
CDR3 DNA: TGTGCCACCCCCACTAGCGGGAGTACTAACGGGGAGCTGTTTTTT

V gene: TRBV4-1
J gene: TRBJ1-2
clone size: few
D gene: -
CDR3 protein: CATSEGVVYGYTF
CDR3 DNA: TGCGCCACCTCGGAAGGGGTCGTCTATGGCTACACCTTC

V gene: TRBV6-5
J gene: TRBJ2-1
clone size: -
D gene: -
CDR3 protein: CASSYSIHNEQFF
CDR3 DNA: TGTGCCAGCAGTTACTCGATTCACAATGAGCAGTTCTTC

V gene: TRBV25-1
J gene: TRBJ1-2
clone size: many
D gene: -
CDR3 protein: CASSESDSAERGYTF
CDR3 DNA: TGTGCCAGCAGTGAATCGGACAGCGCCGAGCGGGGCTACACCTTC

V gene: TRBV12-3/TRBV12-4
J gene: TRBJ2-1
clone size: many
D gene: TRBD1
CDR3 protein: CASSSLGTERNEQFF
CDR3 DNA: TGTGCCAGCAGCTCTCTTGGGACAGAACGGAATGAGCAGTTCTTC

V gene: TRBV29-1
J gene: TRBJ1-2
clone size: -
D gene: -
CDR3 protein: CSVEDRVGPNYGYTF
CDR3 DNA: TGCAGCGTTGAAGATCGCGTGGGTCCCAACTATGGCTACACCTTC

V gene: TRBV7-8
J gene: TRBJ2-2
clone size: -
D gene: -
CDR3 protein: CASSSGSGRRKLSGELFF
CDR3 DNA: TGTGCCAGCAGCTCAGGATCGGGACGACGAAAGTTATCCGGGGAGCTGTTTTTT

V gene: TRBV7-9
J gene: TRBJ2-7
clone size: -
D gene: TRBD1
CDR3 protein: CASSRPGTVTYEQYF
CDR3 DNA: TGTGCCAGCAGCCGGCCCGGGACAGTGACCTACGAGCAGTACTTC